Sequencing of this T cell receptor (beta chain) was carried out in a study of cytomegalovirus exposure and HLA in healthy donors. Nominal health characterized the donors when sampled, though unrecorded immune exposures were likely. Researchers ran the PCR with 60 Vbeta and 13 Jbeta primers. This table comes from immunoSEQ multiplex PCR, and its TCRdb copy is limited to in-frame clones, with some not included. The top ten hold roughly 1.9% of the sample, which has about 160,000 clones, 84% seen once. About this clone itself: Its antigen is still unknown.

Points from the study as a whole: CMV antigen specificity was confirmed in vitro for a few CMV-associated chains.

Germline CDR1 reads SGHTA; CDR2 reads FQGNSA. The CDR3 contains 13 residues. V lost 9 bases and J lost 5; bases outside the gene matches: 4. The sequence derives from a man aged 18 to 29 in good health and CMV-seronegative. This chain joins TRBV7-2 and TRBJ2-1; 10 bases line up with TRBD2. The source material was PBMCs. The CDR3 protein is CASRLAGDNEQFF. DNA for the CDR3: TGTGCCAGTCGACTAGCGGGTGACAATGAGCAGTTCTTC.